Reported below is one T cell receptor beta chain. The data were obtained in a study of T cells in tumors after PD-1 blockade. The length of the CDR3 is 15 residues. CDR1 is SGHTA, CDR2 FQGNSA, per germline. V lost 3 bases, J lost 4 bases, and 15 bases lay in between. Some clones are missing from TCRdb's copy, which holds only in-frame ones; the method was immunoSEQ multiplex PCR. This sample carries approximately 35,000 clones, roughly 78% of them seen once, and the ten largest clones take under 40%. This receptor was taken from a human donor with basal cell carcinoma. The sample here was PBMCs, taken before anti-PD-1 treatment. The rearrangement uses TRBV7-2 and TRBJ2-5, with D tentatively TRBD1 (5 bases). The CDR3 protein is CASSLRKGRSETQYF. In nucleotides, the CDR3 is TGTGCCAGCAGCTTGAGAAAGGGGCGCTCAGAGACCCAGTACTTC.